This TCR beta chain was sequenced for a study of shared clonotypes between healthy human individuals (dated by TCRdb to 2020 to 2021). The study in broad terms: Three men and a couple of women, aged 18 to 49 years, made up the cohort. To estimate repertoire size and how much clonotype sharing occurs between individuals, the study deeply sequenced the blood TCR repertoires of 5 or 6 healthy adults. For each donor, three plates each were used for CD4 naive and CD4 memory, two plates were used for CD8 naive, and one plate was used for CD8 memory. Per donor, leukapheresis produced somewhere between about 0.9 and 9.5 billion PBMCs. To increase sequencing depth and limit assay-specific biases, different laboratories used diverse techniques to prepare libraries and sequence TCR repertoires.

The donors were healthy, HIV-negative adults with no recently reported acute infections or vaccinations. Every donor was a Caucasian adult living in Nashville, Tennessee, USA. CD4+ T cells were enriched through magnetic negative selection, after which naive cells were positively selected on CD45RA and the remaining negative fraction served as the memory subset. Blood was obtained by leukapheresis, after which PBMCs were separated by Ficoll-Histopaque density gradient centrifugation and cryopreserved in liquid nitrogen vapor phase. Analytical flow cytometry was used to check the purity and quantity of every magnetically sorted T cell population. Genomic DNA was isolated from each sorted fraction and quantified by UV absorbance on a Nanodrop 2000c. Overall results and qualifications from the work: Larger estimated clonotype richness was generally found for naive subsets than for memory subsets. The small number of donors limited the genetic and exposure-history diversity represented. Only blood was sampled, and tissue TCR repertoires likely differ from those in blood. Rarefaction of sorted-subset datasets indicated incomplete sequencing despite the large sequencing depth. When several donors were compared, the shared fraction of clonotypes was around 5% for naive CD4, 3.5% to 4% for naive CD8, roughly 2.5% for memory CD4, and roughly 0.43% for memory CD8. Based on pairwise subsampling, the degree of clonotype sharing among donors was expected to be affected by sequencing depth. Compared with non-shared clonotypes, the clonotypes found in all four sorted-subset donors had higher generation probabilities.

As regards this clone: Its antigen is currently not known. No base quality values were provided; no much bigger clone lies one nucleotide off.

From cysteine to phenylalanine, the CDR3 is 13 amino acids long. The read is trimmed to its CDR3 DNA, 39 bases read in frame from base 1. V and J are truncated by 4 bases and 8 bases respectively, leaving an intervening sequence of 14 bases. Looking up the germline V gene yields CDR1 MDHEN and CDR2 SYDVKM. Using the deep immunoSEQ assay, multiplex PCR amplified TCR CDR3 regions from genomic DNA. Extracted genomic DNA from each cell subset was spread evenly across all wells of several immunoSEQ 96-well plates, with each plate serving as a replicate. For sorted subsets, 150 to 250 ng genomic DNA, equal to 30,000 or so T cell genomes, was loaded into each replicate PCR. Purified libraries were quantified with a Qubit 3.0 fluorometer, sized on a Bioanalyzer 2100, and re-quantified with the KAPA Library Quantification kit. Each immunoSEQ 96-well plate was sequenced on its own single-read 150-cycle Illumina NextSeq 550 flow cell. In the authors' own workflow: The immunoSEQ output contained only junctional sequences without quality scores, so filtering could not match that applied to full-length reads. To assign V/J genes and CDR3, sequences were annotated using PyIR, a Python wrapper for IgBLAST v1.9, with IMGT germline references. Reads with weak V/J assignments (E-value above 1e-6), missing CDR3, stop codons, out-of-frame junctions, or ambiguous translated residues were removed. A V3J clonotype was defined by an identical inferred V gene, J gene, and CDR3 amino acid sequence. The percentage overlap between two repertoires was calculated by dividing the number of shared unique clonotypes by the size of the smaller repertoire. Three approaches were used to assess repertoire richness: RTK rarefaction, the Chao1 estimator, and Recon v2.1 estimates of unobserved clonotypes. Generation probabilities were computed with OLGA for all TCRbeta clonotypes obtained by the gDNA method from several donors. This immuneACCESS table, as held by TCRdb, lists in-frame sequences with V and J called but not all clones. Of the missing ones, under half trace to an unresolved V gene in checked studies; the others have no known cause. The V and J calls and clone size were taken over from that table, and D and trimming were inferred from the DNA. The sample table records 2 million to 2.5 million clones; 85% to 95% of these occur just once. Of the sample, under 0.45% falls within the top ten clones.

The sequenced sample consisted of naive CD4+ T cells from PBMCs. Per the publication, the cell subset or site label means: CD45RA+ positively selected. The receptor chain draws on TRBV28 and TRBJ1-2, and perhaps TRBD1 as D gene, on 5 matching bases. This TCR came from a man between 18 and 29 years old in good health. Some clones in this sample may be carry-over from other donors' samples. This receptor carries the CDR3 CASSSLSGWGYTF. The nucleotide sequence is TGTGCCAGCAGTTCACTGTCAGGGTGGGGCTACACCTTC.